This record covers a single T cell receptor (beta chain). Its antigen is not identified. TRB cDNA libraries were made by UMI-labeled 5' RACE. TCRdb derives one entry per CDR3 protein from the 5' RACE reads, leaving out DNA. The ten top clones account for over 0.35%, within a sample of 130,000 or so distinct CDR3 sequences. These data come from a study of CXCR3-negative and CXCR3-positive naive CD8 T cells. This CDR3 region has 14 residues. CDR1 LNHDA and CDR2 SQIVND come from the germline V gene (reference sequence). Cells that were CD45RO-CCR7+CD27+CD95- constituted naive CD8+ T cells. Study results and caveats: Sequencing showed both naive subsets with comparably high diversity, and memory CD8+ cells much lower. In CXCR3-positive naive cells, the TRB CDR3s were more hydrophobic than in CXCR3-negative naive cells. Naive CXCR3-negative and CXCR3-positive cells had similar TRBV-TRBJ usage; memory differed. PBMCs showed partially decreased CXCR3 expression after cryopreservation, and most assays used fresh PBMCs.

This clonotype was obtained from a human donor in good health. Some clones in this sample may be carry-over from other donors' samples. The rearrangement links TRBV19 to TRBJ2-7; the D call from TCRdb, TRBD1, cannot be confirmed without DNA. The specimen sequenced was naive CXCR3+ CD8+ T cells from blood. The subset is: CD45RO-CCR7+CD27+CD95- naive CD8+ T cells expressing CXCR3 (TNR3+). CDR3 sequence reads: CASSFIGGTDEQYF.